A single sample is the source of the 30 T cell receptor beta chains below, sequenced in a study of OX40 agonist ivuxolimab in advanced cancers. The data were produced by immunoSEQ multiplex PCR, yet TCRdb's version contains in-frame clones alone and is incomplete. The sample yields about 50,000 clones, around 80% seen once. Sequencing was performed on CD4+ or CD8+ T cells sorted from blood, taken in a trial of the OX40 agonist ivuxolimab. The receptors derive from an adult with an advanced solid tumor such as melanoma, head and neck, liver or kidney cancer.

The CDR3 loop reads CASSAPGAKNIQYF. CDR3 coding DNA: TGTGCCAGTAGTGCCCCTGGGGCCAAAAACATTCAGTACTTC. The chain couples TRBV19 to TRBJ2-4; no reliable D call. The CDR3 is 14 amino acids. In germline, CDR1 is LNHDA, CDR2 SQIVND (reference sequence). V was pared by 5 bases and J by 1 base, with 9 bases between.

The chain has TRBV18 and TRBJ2-1; TRBD2 matches 9 bases. J gave up 8 bases and V 4 bases, and 6 bases lay outside the gene matches. The CDR3 has 14 residues. Germline values: CDR1 KGHSH, CDR2 LQKENI. The CDR3 sequence: CASSQTSGEDEQFF. CDR3 sequence (DNA): TGTGCCAGCTCACAGACTAGCGGCGAGGATGAGCAGTTCTTC.

This clone has a handful of counts. The rearrangement links TRBV5-1 to TRBJ2-7, with 7 positions matching TRBD1. Per the germline V gene, CDR1 is SGHRS and CDR2 is YFSETQ. This CDR3 has 13 amino acids. V shed 4 bases and J 6 bases; nucleotides not matched to a gene: 7. The CDR3 sequence is CASSDRVGVEQYF. CDR3 nucleotides: TGCGCCAGCAGCGACAGGGTGGGCGTCGAGCAGTACTTC.

V and J are TRBV7-9 and TRBJ1-3; D is uncertain. The CDR3 spans 13 residues. V lost 0 bases and J 4 bases, leaving 4 bases between the germline ends. CDR1 and CDR2 (germline): SEHNR, FQNEAQ (reference sequence). For the CDR3, the DNA is TGTGCCAGCAGCTTAGCGCAGGGAAACACCATATATTTT. Translation: CASSLAQGNTIYF.

The rearrangement joins TRBV10-1 to TRBJ2-1, with TRBD2 as a possible D gene (5 bases). The CDR3 has 15 amino acids. Germline V CDR1 and CDR2: WNHNN, SYGVQD (reference sequence). V was clipped by 2 bases and J by 5 bases, with 13 bases between them. The CDR3 sequence is CASSESSGLDNEQFF. Here the CDR3 DNA reads TGCGCCAGCAGTGAGAGTTCCGGACTTGACAATGAGCAGTTCTTC.

Sample share makes this clone medium-sized. The chain joins TRBV29-1 to TRBJ2-7, with TRBD1 identical over 10 bases. This CDR3 is built from 16 residues. J was trimmed by 5 bases and V by 6 bases; bases with no gene match: 16. The germline CDR1 and CDR2 sequences are SQVTM and ANQGSEA. In DNA, the CDR3 is TGCAGCGTCAAAAACCCGGGACAGGGGTTTCTCGACGAGCAGTACTTC. Its translation: CSVKNPGQGFLDEQYF.

This sequence joins TRBV10-1 and TRBJ2-5; 9 bases match TRBD1. V shed 5 bases, J shed 5 bases, and the junction held 6 bases outside the gene matches. The CDR3 runs 14 residues. Looked up from germline, CDR1 is WNHNN and CDR2 is SYGVQD (reference sequence). CDR3 nucleotide sequence: TGCGCCAGCAGTTCACAGGGGGCGAGGGAGACCCAGTACTTC. This sequence encodes CASSSQGARETQYF.

The chain recombines TRBV5-1 with TRBJ1-1; D is unresolved. CDR3 length: 14 residues. The V gene's germline CDR1 is SGHRS and CDR2 YFSETQ. V was cut by 0 bases and J by 0 bases, with 6 bases left in between. The CDR3 DNA follows: TGCGCCAGCAGCTTGGACGGAATGAACACTGAAGCTTTCTTT. Protein product: CASSLDGMNTEAFF.

The chain carries TRBV27 and TRBJ2-1; maybe TRBD2 (6 bases). Trimming took off 7 bases at V and 4 bases at J, with 17 bases between the two ends. This CDR3 has 15 amino acids. The germline V gene encodes CDR1 MNHEY and CDR2 SMNVEV (reference sequence). The CDR3 nucleotides are TGTGCCAGCACACGGGTGGGAGGCCAATACAATGAGCAGTTCTTC. The encoded protein is CASTRVGGQYNEQFF.

This clone turned up a few times. The chain joins TRBV5-1 to TRBJ2-3; D might be TRBD1 or TRBD2, each matching 5 bases. The V end was cut by 3 bases, the J end by 11 bases, with 13 bases between. CDR3 length equals 12 residues. Germline-derived CDR1 and CDR2 are SGHRS and YFSETQ. CDR3 bases: TGCGCCAGCAGCTGGGACGGCGGTGGGCAGTATTTT. Amino acids: CASSWDGGGQYF.

This clone showed up just once. J is TRBJ2-2 and V is TRBV10-1; 7 positions match TRBD1. The CDR3 totals 13 residues. Germline CDR1 and CDR2: WNHNN and SYGVQD (reference sequence). V shed 4 bases, J shed 6 bases, and the junction held 2 bases outside the gene matches. In DNA form, the CDR3 reads TGCGCCAGCAGTGCGCAGGGGGCCGGGGAGCTGTTTTTT. It encodes CASSAQGAGELFF.

This clone appeared once. V usage is TRBV18 and J usage is TRBJ1-4; a weak D match, TRBD1 (5 bases). This CDR3 is 15 amino acids long. Germline V CDR1 and CDR2: KGHSH, LQKENI. V lost 5 bases, J lost 10 bases, and 20 bases lay in between. This CDR3 is CASSRAGTQVAKLFF. DNA of the CDR3: TGTGCCAGCTCAAGAGCCGGGACTCAAGTTGCAAAACTGTTTTTT.

This sequence joins TRBV7-2 and TRBJ2-3, with no clear D. CDR1 and CDR2 (germline): SGHTA, FQGNSA. The CDR3 loop spans 14 amino acids. With 1 base removed from V and 2 bases from J, the gap between germline ends came to 7 bases. This chain's CDR3 is CASSLVSFTDTQYF. CDR3 coding DNA: TGTGCCAGCAGCTTAGTAAGCTTCACAGATACGCAGTATTTT.

This chain joins TRBV5-1 and TRBJ2-1; D is unresolved. Trimming cost V 0 bases and J 10 bases, with 8 bases left between them. The CDR3 consists of 12 residues. Germline V CDR1 and CDR2: SGHRS, YFSETQ. The CDR3 DNA reads as TGCGCCAGCAGCTTGGGCCTTCAAGAGCAGTTCTTC. Translated: CASSLGLQEQFF.

The genes are TRBV6-1 and TRBJ2-7; 8 bases are shared with TRBD1. The CDR3 loop spans 14 amino acids. V lost 5 bases and J lost 2; bases outside the gene matches: 5. Looked up from germline, CDR1 is MNHNS and CDR2 is SASEGT. The CDR3 sequence: CASSWTGSAYEQYF. The CDR3, as DNA: TGTGCCAGCAGTTGGACAGGGTCTGCCTACGAGCAGTACTTC.

This clone was recorded only once. The J gene is TRBJ1-2, the V gene TRBV19; 9 bases map to TRBD1. This CDR3 is 13 amino acids long. Germline values: CDR1 LNHDA, CDR2 SQIVND (reference sequence). V lost 9 bases and J lost 4; bases outside the gene matches: 6. CDR3 sequence: CASWTGAAYGYTF. CDR3 DNA sequence: TGTGCCAGCTGGACAGGGGCTGCCTATGGCTACACCTTC.

The chain combines TRBV7-9 with TRBJ2-2; tentatively, D is TRBD2 (5 bases). The V end was cut by 1 base, the J end by 0 bases, with 9 bases between. Looked up from germline, CDR1 is SEHNR and CDR2 is FQNEAQ (reference sequence). The CDR3 sequence is 16 residues long. CDR3 region: CASSLGTVTNTGELFF. In DNA, the CDR3 is TGTGCCAGCAGCTTAGGGACTGTTACGAACACCGGGGAGCTGTTTTTT.

This rearrangement joins TRBV6-1 to TRBJ2-7; 8 bases match TRBD1. The germline CDR1 and CDR2 sequences are MNHNS and SASEGT. This CDR3 is 14 amino acids long. Unmatched junction bases numbered 6, after V lost 6 bases and J lost 2 bases. The CDR3 DNA reads as TGTGCCAGCAGGGCCGGACAGGGAACCTACGAGCAGTACTTC. Amino acids: CASRAGQGTYEQYF.

V usage is TRBV6-6 and J usage is TRBJ1-3; 8 positions match TRBD1. CDR1 MNHNY and CDR2 SVGAGI come from the germline V gene (reference sequence). Losses at the gene ends were 0 bases for V and 2 bases for J; bases not matched to a gene: 0. CDR3 length: 15 amino acids. The CDR3 DNA reads as TGTGCCAGCAGTTACTCGACAGGGGCTGGAAACACCATATATTTT. This sequence encodes CASSYSTGAGNTIYF.

This chain links TRBV10-1 with TRBJ1-2; D perhaps matches TRBD1 (5 bases). Germline V gene lookup returns CDR1 WNHNN and CDR2 SYGVQD (reference sequence). Trimming left V 2 bases short and J 8 bases short, with 12 bases between. This CDR3 is built from 13 residues. CDR3 sequence: CASSETGREGYTF. The CDR3 DNA is TGCGCCAGCAGTGAGACGGGGCGAGAAGGCTACACCTTC.

This sequence joins TRBV27 and TRBJ2-5; D gene uncertain. The CDR3 has 13 residues. Trimming stripped 5 bases from V and 0 bases from J, with 7 bases between. Germline V gene data show CDR1 as MNHEY and CDR2 as SMNVEV (reference sequence). The CDR3: CASSLLNQETQYF. CDR3 DNA sequence: TGTGCCAGCAGTCTGCTGAACCAAGAGACCCAGTACTTC.

The rearrangement joins TRBV5-6 to TRBJ1-2; possibly TRBD1 for D (6 bases). Germline CDR1 is SGHDT and CDR2 is YYEEEE. The CDR3 spans 13 residues. V was pared by 4 bases and J by 7 bases, with 14 bases between. The chain's CDR3 is CASSLTGLAGYTF. CDR3 sequence (DNA): TGTGCCAGCAGCCTAACAGGGTTGGCTGGCTACACCTTC.

The chain combines TRBV5-6 with TRBJ1-3, with D possibly TRBD1 on 5 matching bases. Germline V gene data show CDR1 as SGHDT and CDR2 as YYEEEE. The CDR3 sequence is 15 residues long. Trimming took 2 bases from V and 4 from J, leaving 13 bases between them. The CDR3: CASSFQEGYGNTIYF. In DNA, the CDR3 is TGTGCCAGCAGCTTTCAGGAGGGGTACGGAAACACCATATATTTT.

In this sample, this clone turned up a few times. The genes are TRBV19 and TRBJ1-5; no reliable D call. The CDR3 extends over 15 amino acids. The V end was cut by 2 bases, the J end by 0 bases, with 8 bases between. Germline-derived CDR1 and CDR2 are LNHDA and SQIVND (reference sequence). For the CDR3, the DNA is TGTGCCAGTAGTATATGGATCCTTAGCAATCAGCCCCAGCATTTT. Amino acids: CASSIWILSNQPQHF.

V and J are TRBV2 and TRBJ2-3; D is possibly TRBD2 (5 bases). Germline-derived CDR1 and CDR2 are SNHLY and FYNNEI. CDR3 length: 13 residues. The V gene lost 5 bases and the J gene lost 0 bases, with 6 bases spanning the gap. In DNA form, the CDR3 reads TGTGCCAGCAGTCGGGATAGCACAGATACGCAGTATTTT. Translation: CASSRDSTDTQYF. The whole variable domain, remainder taken from reference TRBV2 and TRBJ2-3, is EPEVTQTPSHQVTQMGQEVILRCVPISNHLYFYWYRQILGQKVEFLVSFYNNEISEKSEIFDDQFSVERPDGSNFTLKIRSTKLEDSAMYFCASSRDSTDTQYFGPGTRLTVL.

Points on this clone: At one end the junction does not follow the germline gene, possibly because of a read error. The V and J genes are TRBV4-1 and TRBJ1-2; 9 bases line up with TRBD1. The CDR3 runs 13 residues. From germline, CDR1 is MGHRA and CDR2 YSYEKL. The DNA of the CDR3 is TGCGCCAGCAGCCGAGAGGGGTCGGGACAGGGCAACTTC. This encodes CASSREGSGQGNF.

This clone occurred a few times. The chain is built from TRBV11-2 and TRBJ2-7, with D possibly matching TRBD1 (6 bases). The V gene's germline CDR1 is SGHAT and CDR2 FQNNGV. The CDR3 totals 14 residues. The germline V and J ends were trimmed by 3 bases and 3 bases, with 12 bases remaining between them. DNA for the CDR3: TGTGCCAGCAGCTTCGGGACAACCTACTACGAGCAGTACTTC. Protein sequence: CASSFGTTYYEQYF. Together with reference TRBV11-2 and TRBJ2-7, the CDR3 gives the full variable domain: EAGVAQSPRYKIIEKRQSVAFWCNPISGHATLYWYQQILGQGPKLLIQFQNNGVVDDSQLPKDRFSAERLKGVDSTLKIQPAKLEDSAVYLCASSFGTTYYEQYFGPGTRLTVT.

The gene calls are TRBV7-2 and TRBJ2-4, with TRBD1 as a possible D gene (5 bases). CDR3 size: 14 residues. The germline V gene has CDR1 SGHTA and CDR2 FQGNSA. Trimming cost V 3 bases and J 9 bases, with 15 bases left between them. CDR3 nucleotide sequence: TGTGCCAGCAGCTTTTCACAGGCCCCTGGCATTCAGTACTTC. Its translation is CASSFSQAPGIQYF.

CDR3 residues: CAISGTASYEQYF. In DNA, the CDR3 is TGCGCCATCTCCGGGACAGCCAGCTACGAGCAGTACTTC. This sequence joins TRBV10-2 and TRBJ2-7; TRBD1 agrees at 7 bases. The germline gives CDR1 WSHSY, CDR2 SAAADI. This CDR3 has 13 residues. V was pared by 10 bases and J by 3 bases, with 9 bases of the junction left unmatched.

The chain uses TRBV2 and TRBJ2-1; D perhaps matches TRBD2 (6 bases). The CDR3 is 14 residues long. The V gene lost 0 bases and the J gene lost 7 bases, with 10 bases spanning the gap. Germline values: CDR1 SNHLY, CDR2 FYNNEI. CDR3 DNA sequence: TGTGCCAGCAGTGAAGCGCTTCGGGAGAATGAGCAGTTCTTC. Residues: CASSEALRENEQFF.